This T cell receptor (beta chain) was identified in a study of cytomegalovirus exposure and HLA in healthy donors. With 60 Vbeta and 13 Jbeta primers, the PCR was carried out. In the original analysis: The count from a later analysis was some 81 million unique TCR beta chains, some 12 million of them shared. Assay used: immunoSEQ multiplex PCR; TCRdb lists only in-frame clones, some missing. V and J calls and clone size follow that table, whereas D and trimming were derived from the DNA. Altogether fewer than 250,000 clones are present, just under 75% being singletons, with the ten largest covering approximately 5%. On this clone: Its antigen is undetermined.

Study conclusions and caveats: Association of a missense DCLRE1C variant with TCR beta V- and J-gene trimming was reported in a later analysis.

Sequenced input: PBMCs. This receptor was taken from a man aged 30 to 45 in good health and CMV-seropositive.

The CDR3 region has the DNA TGTGCCAGCAGTACAGGGGGGGGTGGCTACACCTTC. It is translated as CASSTGGGGYTF. The chain uses TRBV27 and TRBJ1-2; TRBD1 aligns across 8 bases. This CDR3 has 12 amino acids. Germline CDR1 is MNHEY and CDR2 is SMNVEV (reference sequence). J lost 7 bases, V lost 5 bases, and 3 bases had no gene match.